This paragraph covers one T cell receptor (beta chain) sequence. This record belongs to a study of blood T cells in healthy people across ages. V was pared by 5 bases and J by 6 bases, with 17 bases between. Germline V lookup: CDR1 DFQATT, CDR2 SNEGSKA (reference sequence). This CDR3 region has 13 residues. With a J-beta primer mix and a sample-barcoded 5' primer, a second PCR ran about 6 to 11 cycles. MiXCR, applied by TCRdb to the 5' RACE reads, yields one record per CDR3 protein. The sample has more than 1 million distinct CDR3 sequences, roughly 45% seen once. This TCR came from a woman aged 55 to 70 in good health. Sequencing was performed on blood. This chain links TRBV20-1 with TRBJ2-7, with D possibly being TRBD2 (5 bases). The CDR3 sequence is CSAGAVQTVEQYF. In DNA, the CDR3 is TGCAGTGCTGGAGCGGTCCAAACCGTCGAGCAGTACTTC.